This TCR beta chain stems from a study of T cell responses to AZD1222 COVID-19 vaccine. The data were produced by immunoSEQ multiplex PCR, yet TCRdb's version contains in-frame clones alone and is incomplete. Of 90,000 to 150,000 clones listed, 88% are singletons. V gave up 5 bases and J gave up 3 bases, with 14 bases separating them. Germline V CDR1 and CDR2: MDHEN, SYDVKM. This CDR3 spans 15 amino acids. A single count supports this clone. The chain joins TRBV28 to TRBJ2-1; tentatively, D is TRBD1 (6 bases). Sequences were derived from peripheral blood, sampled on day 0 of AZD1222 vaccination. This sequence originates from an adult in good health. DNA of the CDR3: TGTGCCAGCAGTATCGGGCAGGGGAACTACAATGAGCAGTTCTTC. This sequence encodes CASSIGQGNYNEQFF.